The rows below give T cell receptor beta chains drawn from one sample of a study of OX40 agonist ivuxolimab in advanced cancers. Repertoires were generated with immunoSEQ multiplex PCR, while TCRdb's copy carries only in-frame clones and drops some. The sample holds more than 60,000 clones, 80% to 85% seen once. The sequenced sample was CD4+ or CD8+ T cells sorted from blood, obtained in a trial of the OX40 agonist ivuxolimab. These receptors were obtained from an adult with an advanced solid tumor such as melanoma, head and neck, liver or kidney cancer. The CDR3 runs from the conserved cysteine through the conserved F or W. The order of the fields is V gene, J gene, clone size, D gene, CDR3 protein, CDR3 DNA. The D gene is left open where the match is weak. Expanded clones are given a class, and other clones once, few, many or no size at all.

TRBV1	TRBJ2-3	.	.	CTSSSGTGLGTDTQYF	TGCACCAGCAGCTCCGGGACTGGGCTTGGGACAGATACGCAGTATTTT
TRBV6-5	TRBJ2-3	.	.	CASSYSRAGYTDTQYF	TGTGCCAGCAGTTACTCGAGGGCGGGGTACACAGATACGCAGTATTTT
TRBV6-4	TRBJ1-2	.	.	CASSKEAGNGYTF	TGTGCCAGCAGTAAGGAAGCGGGCAATGGCTACACCTTC
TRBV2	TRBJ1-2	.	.	CASFPRGGRATYGYTF	TGTGCCAGCTTTCCCCGGGGGGGCAGGGCAACCTATGGCTACACCTTC
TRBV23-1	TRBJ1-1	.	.	CASSRGMNTEAFF	TGCGCCAGCAGTCGGGGGATGAACACTGAAGCTTTCTTT
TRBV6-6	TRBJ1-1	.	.	CASSLPGRGTEAFF	TGTGCCAGCAGTCTTCCGGGTCGGGGCACTGAAGCTTTCTTT
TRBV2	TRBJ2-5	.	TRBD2	CASSDGGGKETQYF	TGTGCCAGCAGTGACGGGGGGGGTAAAGAGACCCAGTACTTC
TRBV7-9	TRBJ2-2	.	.	CASRRQGDTGELFF	TGTGCCAGCAGGAGACAAGGGGACACCGGGGAGCTGTTTTTT
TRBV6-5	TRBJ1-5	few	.	CASRANSNQPQHF	TGTGCCAGCAGAGCCAATAGCAATCAGCCCCAGCATTTT
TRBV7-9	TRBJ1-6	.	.	CASSLAGFNSPLHF	TGTGCCAGCAGCTTAGCAGGGTTCAATTCACCCCTCCACTTT
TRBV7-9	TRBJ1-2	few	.	CASSLGSSRSYTF	TGTGCCAGCAGCTTAGGGTCTAGCAGGAGCTACACCTTC
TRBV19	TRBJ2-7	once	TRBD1	CASSIVAGTGAYEQYF	TGTGCCAGTAGTATAGTCGCCGGGACAGGGGCCTACGAGCAGTACTTC
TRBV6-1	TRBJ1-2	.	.	CASSEQVYGYTF	TGTGCCAGCAGTGAACAGGTTTATGGCTACACCTTC
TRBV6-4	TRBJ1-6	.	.	CASSAIEPGIADNSPLHF	TGTGCCAGCAGTGCCATAGAACCGGGTATTGCGGACAATTCACCCCTCCACTTT
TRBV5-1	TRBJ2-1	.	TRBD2	CASSSSPGLAGGANSYNEQFF	TGCGCCAGCAGCTCATCCCCGGGACTAGCGGGGGGCGCAAACTCCTACAATGAGCAGTTCTTC
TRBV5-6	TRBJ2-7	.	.	CASSVDGAYEQYF	TGTGCCAGCAGCGTGGACGGTGCCTACGAGCAGTACTTC
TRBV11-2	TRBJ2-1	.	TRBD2	CASSSTLLAGGTNEQFF	TGTGCCAGCAGCTCCACCCTACTAGCGGGGGGGACCAATGAGCAGTTCTTC
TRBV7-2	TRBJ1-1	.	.	CASSLRHMNTEAFF	TGTGCCAGCAGCTTAAGACACATGAACACTGAAGCTTTCTTT
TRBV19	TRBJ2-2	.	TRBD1	CASRRDRTGISNTGELFF	TGTGCCAGTCGAAGGGACAGGACCGGAATCTCGAACACCGGGGAGCTGTTTTTT
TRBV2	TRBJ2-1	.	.	CASSFEGGRYEQFF	TGTGCCAGCAGTTTTGAGGGGGGCCGGTATGAGCAGTTCTTC
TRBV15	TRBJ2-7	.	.	CATSRGGSSYEQYF	TGTGCCACCAGCCGAGGGGGGAGCTCCTACGAGCAGTACTTC
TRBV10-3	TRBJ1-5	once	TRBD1	CAISESTQGAGGVQPQHF	TGTGCCATCAGTGAGTCAACACAGGGGGCAGGGGGCGTTCAGCCCCAGCATTTT
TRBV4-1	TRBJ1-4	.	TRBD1	CASSQGRGQGWEKLFF	TGCGCCAGCAGCCAAGGGAGGGGACAGGGATGGGAAAAACTGTTTTTT
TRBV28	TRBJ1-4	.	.	CASSLATGPNEKLFF	TGTGCCAGCAGTTTAGCGACAGGTCCTAATGAAAAACTGTTTTTT
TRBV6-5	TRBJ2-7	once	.	CASLDPDPPYEQYF	TGTGCCAGCTTAGATCCCGATCCCCCCTACGAGCAGTACTTC
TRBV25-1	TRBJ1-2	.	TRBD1	CASSPGQPSGYTF	TGTGCCAGCAGTCCGGGACAGCCCTCAGGCTACACCTTC
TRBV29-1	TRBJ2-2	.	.	CSGGQNTGELFF	TGCAGCGGAGGACAGAACACCGGGGAGCTGTTTTTT
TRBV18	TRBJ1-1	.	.	CASSPGGVPLNTEAFF	TGTGCCAGCTCGCCGGGGGGGGTGCCCCTGAACACTGAAGCTTTCTTT
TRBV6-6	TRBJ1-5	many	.	CASSYQGIGNQPQHF	TGTGCCAGCAGTTACCAGGGGATCGGGAATCAGCCCCAGCATTTT
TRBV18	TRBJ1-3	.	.	CASSPPSSDTIYF	TGTGCCAGCTCACCACCATCCTCAGACACCATATATTTT
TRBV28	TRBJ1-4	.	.	CASSPQGATNEKLFF	TGTGCCAGCAGTCCTCAGGGTGCAACTAATGAAAAACTGTTTTTT
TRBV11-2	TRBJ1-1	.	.	CASSPLGVASNTEAFF	TGTGCCAGCAGCCCATTGGGGGTAGCGTCGAACACTGAAGCTTTCTTT
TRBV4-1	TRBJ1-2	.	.	CATYGHRKMRLGNYGYTF	TGCGCCACCTATGGCCACAGGAAAATGAGGTTGGGGAACTATGGCTACACCTTC